This TCR beta chain was captured by sequencing in a study of T cells in Graves' hyperthyroidism and ophthalmopathy. Study as a whole: Peripheral blood was drawn at first diagnosis, prior to all treatment. Whole-study results and caveats: The model predicted ophthalmopathy a median approximately six months before onset. Most clonotypes expanded in the thyroid (above 0.001) were also present in blood.

Amplification of TCR beta CDR3 regions used RNA as the template. The HTBI primer set was used in a first-round RT-PCR of the TCR CDR3. TCRdb passed the multiplex PCR reads through MiXCR, listing each CDR3 protein once. The sample yields hundreds of thousands of distinct CDR3 sequences, about 16% seen once. This clonotype has a handful of counts. The antigen remains undetermined. This CDR3 has 18 amino acids. Germline CDR1 reads SQVTM; CDR2 reads ANQGSEA. The V segment lost 6 bases and the J segment 6 bases; nucleotides outside the gene matches: 14. The chain has TRBV29-1 and TRBJ2-1; 16 bases are a match to TRBD2. The sequence came from a woman between 18 and 29 years old with Graves' ophthalmopathy. Source material: blood. The CDR3 spells CSVSYPGTSGRALNEQFF. The CDR3 coding sequence is TGCAGCGTCTCCTACCCCGGGACTAGCGGGAGGGCACTCAATGAGCAGTTCTTC.